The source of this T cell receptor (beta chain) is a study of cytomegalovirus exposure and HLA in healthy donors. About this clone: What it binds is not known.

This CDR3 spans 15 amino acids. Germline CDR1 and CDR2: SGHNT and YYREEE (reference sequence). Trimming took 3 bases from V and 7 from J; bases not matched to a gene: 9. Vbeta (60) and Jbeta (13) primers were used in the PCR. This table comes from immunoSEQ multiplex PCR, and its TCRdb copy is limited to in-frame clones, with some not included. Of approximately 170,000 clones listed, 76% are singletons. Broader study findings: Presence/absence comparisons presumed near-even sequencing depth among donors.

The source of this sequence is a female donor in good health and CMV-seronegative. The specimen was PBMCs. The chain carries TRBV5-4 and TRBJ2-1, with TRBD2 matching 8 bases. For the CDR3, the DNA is TGTGCCAGCAGCTCCAGCGGGAGTAATCTGAATGAGCAGTTCTTC. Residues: CASSSSGSNLNEQFF. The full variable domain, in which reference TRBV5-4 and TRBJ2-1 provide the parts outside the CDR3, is ETGVTQSPTHLIKTRGQQVTLRCSSQSGHNTVSWYQQALGQGPQFIFQYYREEENGRGNFPPRFSGLQFPNYSSELNVNALELDDSALYLCASSSSGSNLNEQFFGPGTRLTVL.